Detailed here is one T cell receptor beta chain. No cognate antigen has been identified for it. Within one base of it there is no much larger clone, and no base qualities were kept. The data originate from a study of T cells in Graves' hyperthyroidism and ophthalmopathy (dated by TCRdb to about 2019). About the full investigation: Peripheral blood samples were taken at initial diagnosis, before any treatment was given. TCR V-J signatures able to tell the groups apart were searched for in a discovery cohort of more than 90 patients, of whom over 40 had Graves' ophthalmopathy and around 58 had stable Graves' hyperthyroidism. Prospective prediction of ophthalmopathy was tested in an independent validation cohort consisting of 18 hyperthyroidism patients and approximately 16 patients who later progressed to ophthalmopathy. The roughly 90 discovery patients were divided at random into training and test sets in a 7:3 ratio. In roughly six Graves' hyperthyroidism patients, the study also compared T-cell repertoires from thyroid tissue with T-cell repertoires from blood. Following sampling, methimazole starting at 30 mg daily was given to hyperthyroidism patients, and high-dose intravenous methylprednisolone was given to ophthalmopathy patients. According to the paper, TCR Vbeta CDR3 sequencing was carried out on some 140 peripheral blood samples, which came from some 41 ophthalmopathy, around 74 hyperthyroidism and roughly 17 progressor patients.

The investigation overall reported the following: In cross-validation, a model built on a 13 V-J signature told ophthalmopathy apart from stable hyperthyroidism with 87.88% sensitivity and 81% to 82% specificity, and in testing the same model reached 80%/75%. In validation, progression to ophthalmopathy was predicted by the model with roughly 71% sensitivity and about 72% specificity, a median of approximately 6.5 months before onset. Sample size was not statistically predetermined, and blinding of investigators to group allocation was not performed. Most expanded thyroid clonotypes (frequency above 0.001) were also found in blood, which suggests that blood repertoires may mirror thyroid immune responses.

The TCR beta CDR3 regions were amplified from RNA transcripts. The TCR CDR3 was subjected to a first round of RT-PCR using the HTBI primer set and the Qiagen OneStep RT-PCR kit. Libraries were constructed in a second round of multiplex PCR, after which size selection and purification were performed. Sequencing of the libraries was done on an Illumina HiSeq2000 using paired-end 100 bp reads. The authors' analysis ran thus. Raw data were processed with SOAPnuke, discarding reads with adapters, uncalled bases, mean Phred below 15, or no exact constant-primer or identifier match. High-quality paired reads were merged with COPE v1.2.5, and unique nucleotide sequences were defined as clonotypes. MiTCR v1.1 was used to align clonotypes to the IMGT TRBV, TRBD and TRBJ reference segments. Only V-J combinations with frequency above 0.0001, covering 99% to 99.2% of repertoires, were analysed. The TCS score was defined as the ratio of F50 (clonal expansion) to E x V (chaos), calculated using BLOSUM62-based TCRdist between CDR3 peptides within each V-J. Welch's t-statistics and random forest reduced several hundred V-J features to 13, which were used in a naive Bayes classifier (R e1071). TCRdb trimmed public reads at Q25 via fastp, called clones via MiXCR and kept in-frame beta chains. CDR3 protein sequences are deduplicated, and each keeps its most common genes and DNA. The V and J calls come from TCRdb's annotation, not from the publication. The sample table records roughly 500,000 distinct CDR3 sequences; around 22% of these occur just once. The ten most abundant clones make up about 11% of the sample.

In the ophthalmopathy patients, disease was moderately to severely active, with a Clinical Activity Score of 3 or more, a NOSPECS grade of 4 or more, and a duration of less than 3 months. Patients with uncontrolled infections, other autoimmune diseases, pregnancy or lactation were excluded. Diagnoses were based on clinical symptoms, serum thyroxine and TRAb, thyroid ultrasound and orbital computed tomography. Ficoll-Paque density gradient centrifugation was used to isolate PBMCs from 8.5 to 10 ml of fresh peripheral blood. Total RNA was extracted using Trizol reagent, and RNA quality was assessed on an Agilent 2100 Bioanalyzer. The clonotype was recovered from a woman aged 25 to 39 with Graves' ophthalmopathy. Sequencing was done on a sample of blood.

The sequence in DNA is TGTGCCAGCAGCCAAGAGGTGGGAATATTGGAAGGGACCCAGTACTTC. It codes for CASSQEVGILEGTQYF. The chain links TRBV3-1 with TRBJ2-5; no D gene call is confident. Trimming takes 0 bases from V and 7 bases from J, and the germline ends sit 18 bases apart. Including the terminal cysteine and phenylalanine, the CDR3 comprises 16 residues. The sequence is cut down to CDR3 DNA, 48 bases in frame from base 1. CDR1 and CDR2, per the germline V gene (reference sequence), are LGHDT and YNNKEL.